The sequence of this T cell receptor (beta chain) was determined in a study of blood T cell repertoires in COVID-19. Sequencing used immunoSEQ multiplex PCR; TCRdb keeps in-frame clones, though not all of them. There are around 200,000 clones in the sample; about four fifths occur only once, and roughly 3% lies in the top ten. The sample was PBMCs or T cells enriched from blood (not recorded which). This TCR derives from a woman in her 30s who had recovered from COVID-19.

The CDR3 nucleotides are TGTGCCAGCAGCCAAGATTCCGGGGAACAAGAGACCCAGTACTTC. Translation: CASSQDSGEQETQYF. V is TRBV4-2 and J is TRBJ2-5; the D gene is possibly TRBD2 (5 bases). CDR3 length equals 15 residues. Looked up from germline, CDR1 is LGHNA and CDR2 is YNFKEQ. Between the trimmed V and J ends, which lost 0 bases and 2 bases, there was a span of 10 bases.